Given below is one T cell receptor beta chain in context. Its antigen is not yet known. Base quality data are lacking; no much larger clone is found one base away. These data come from a study of cytomegalovirus exposure and HLA in healthy donors (dated by TCRdb to about 2017). With regard to the full study: The 666 repertoires of the first cohort and the 95 to 150 validation repertoires were produced on the same platform, according to a later analysis. To predict cytomegalovirus infection status, the study combined high-throughput TCR immunosequencing, statistical association of individual TCRs with disease status, and machine learning. The study aimed to test whether cataloging public T cell receptors could reveal signatures of past pathogen exposure. Along with the approximately 700-subject first cohort, a separate validation cohort of over a hundred different subjects was used. General conclusions and limits of the study: The authors suggested that the approach could potentially be generalized to other disease states and immunological phenotypes. A later analysis lacked HLA typing for the validation cohort, so it scored co-occurrence in that cohort across all 120 repertoires. In vitro tests confirmed that a few of the cytomegalovirus-associated TCR beta chains recognize cytomegalovirus antigens. The classifier was reported to diagnose cytomegalovirus status with high specificity and sensitivity in both the original and validation cohorts. Across donors, most TCR sequences were observed very rarely, whereas some public TCRs were present in many individuals. A total of 164 TCR beta chains were listed by the study as associated with cytomegalovirus. Of the cluster scores, 94% were above 0 in a later analysis, which found that TCRs clustered in the first cohort also tended to co-occur in the roughly 130 validation repertoires.

The receptor library was made with the immunoSEQ multiplex PCR assay. Under the source paper's analysis protocol: A statistical classification framework was built for diagnosing cytomegalovirus status from the catalog of TCR beta chain sequences. The table was pulled from immuneACCESS by TCRdb, which kept in-frame rearrangements only. Such tables lose some clones; where checked, under half of the loss comes from unresolved V genes, and the rest has no known cause. V and J calls and clone size are copied from that table; D and trimming were computed from the DNA. Here the sample has more than 300,000 clones; 75% to 90% occur a single time. The ten largest account for approximately 0.84% of the sample. Separate from the approximately 670-subject first cohort, the validation cohort of 120 subjects was the group to which the donors belonged. The sample taken for sequencing was PBMCs. This sequence was found in a woman between 18 and 29 years old in good health and CMV-seronegative.

Read as DNA, the sequence is TGTGCCAGCAGTTCAAACGATGGGAGCTCCTACAATGAGCAGTTCTTC. Translated, it reads CASSSNDGSSYNEQFF. The chain is encoded by TRBV27 joined to TRBJ2-1, with a tentative D gene TRBD2 over 5 matching bases. CDR1 and CDR2 are read off the germline V gene (reference sequence) as MNHEY and SMNVEV. Taken from cysteine to phenylalanine, the CDR3 has 16 residues. The only DNA kept is the CDR3, 48 bases in frame from the first base. V is cut by 4 bases and J by 0 bases, and the space between the germline ends is 13 bases.